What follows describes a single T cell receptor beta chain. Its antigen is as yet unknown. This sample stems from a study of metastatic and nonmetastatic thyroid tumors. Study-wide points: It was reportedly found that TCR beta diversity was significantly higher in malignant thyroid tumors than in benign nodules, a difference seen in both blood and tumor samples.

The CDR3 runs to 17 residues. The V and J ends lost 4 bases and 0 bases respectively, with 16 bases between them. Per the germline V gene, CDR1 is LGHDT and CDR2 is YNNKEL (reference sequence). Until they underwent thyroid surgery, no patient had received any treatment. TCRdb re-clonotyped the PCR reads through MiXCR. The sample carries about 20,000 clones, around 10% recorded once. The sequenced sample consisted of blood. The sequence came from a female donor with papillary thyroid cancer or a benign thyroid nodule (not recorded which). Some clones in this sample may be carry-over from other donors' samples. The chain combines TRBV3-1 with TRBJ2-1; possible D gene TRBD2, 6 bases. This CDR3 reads CASSPEGSFSSYNEQFF. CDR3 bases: TGTGCCAGCAGCCCGGAGGGGAGTTTTAGCTCCTACAATGAGCAGTTCTTC.